The rows below give T cell receptor beta chains drawn from one sample of a study of response to subunit inactivated influenza vaccine. TCRdb independently ran MiXCR on the RT-PCR reads; one entry per CDR3 protein. The repertoire holds roughly 790,000 distinct CDR3 sequences, with 20% to 25% as singletons. The starting material was PBMCs from blood, obtained 4 to 6 days after vaccination. Source of these receptors: a man between 45 and 60 years old who received an inactivated influenza vaccine. Both conserved end residues are part of each CDR3. A D gene is named only where the DNA matches it firmly. Clone size is given for some rows only: seen once, a few or many times, or a class if the clone is expanded.

d_gene	abundance	v_gene	j_gene	CDR3nt	CDR3aa
.	.	TRBV11-2	TRBJ2-1	TGTGCCAGCAGCTTGTATCGGGTCAAAAGCTACAATGAGCAGTTCTTC	CASSLYRVKSYNEQFF
.	few	TRBV15	TRBJ2-7	TGTGCCACCGGGCGGGGAACAAACTACGAGCAGTACTTC	CATGRGTNYEQYF
.	.	TRBV5-1	TRBJ2-3	TGCGCCAGCAGCTTGGAAGAACTCACAGATACGCAGTATTTT	CASSLEELTDTQYF
.	.	TRBV5-5	TRBJ2-7	TGTGCCAGCACCAAGTTTGCGGGAAGCTCCTACGAGCAGTACTTC	CASTKFAGSSYEQYF
.	.	TRBV20-1	TRBJ2-3	TGCAGTGCTAGAGTGGAAGCAGATACGCAGTATTTT	CSARVEADTQYF
.	.	TRBV6-2/TRBV6-3	TRBJ2-7	TGTGCCAGCAGCCGAGGAAGCGTGTCCTACGAGCAGTACTTC	CASSRGSVSYEQYF
.	few	TRBV20-1	TRBJ1-2	TGCAGTGCTGTTAGGACACTCCCGCGGGGTGGCTACACCTTC	CSAVRTLPRGGYTF
.	few	TRBV12-3/TRBV12-4	TRBJ2-2	TGTGCCAGCAGTTTCACTGGAGGGGACGGGGAGCTGTTTTTT	CASSFTGGDGELFF
.	many	TRBV20-1	TRBJ1-5	TGCAGTGCTAGGACCTTGCAGGGTGAGGGTCAGCCCCAGCATTTT	CSARTLQGEGQPQHF
TRBD2	few	TRBV27	TRBJ2-1	TGTGCCAGCAGTCCCCTGCATTTGGGGGGGGTTTACAATGAGCAGTTCTTC	CASSPLHLGGVYNEQFF
TRBD1	few	TRBV9	TRBJ2-1	TGTGCCAGCAGCGCCGGGACAGAATACAATGAGCAGTTCTTC	CASSAGTEYNEQFF
.	few	TRBV29-1	TRBJ1-2	TGCAGCGTTACAGCGAGATATGGCTACACCTTC	CSVTARYGYTF
.	few	TRBV6-5	TRBJ1-2	TGTGCCAGCCACACCGCTAACTATGGCTACACCTTC	CASHTANYGYTF
.	many	TRBV12-3/TRBV12-4	TRBJ2-3	TGTGCCAGCAGTTTAGCGGGGGCCGCCACAGATACGCAGTATTTT	CASSLAGAATDTQYF
.	few	TRBV12-3/TRBV12-4	TRBJ1-1	TGTGCCAGCAGTTTATTTCAGTACACTGAAGCTTTCTTT	CASSLFQYTEAFF
.	.	TRBV7-9	TRBJ2-5	TGTGCCAGCAGCTTAACAACGGGGGCCCAAGAGACCCAGTACTTC	CASSLTTGAQETQYF
TRBD2	.	TRBV7-2	TRBJ2-1	TGTGCCAGCAGCCGGGGACTAGCGGCCTCCTACAATGAGCAGTTCTTC	CASSRGLAASYNEQFF
.	.	TRBV14	TRBJ2-6	TGTGCCAGCAGCCAAGATCCAGGACCTGGGGCCAACGTCCTGACTTTC	CASSQDPGPGANVLTF
.	.	TRBV4-2	TRBJ2-2	TGTGCCAGCAGCCAAGATTTCCGGGGGGCATTTCCCGGGGAGCTGTTTTTT	CASSQDFRGAFPGELFF
.	.	TRBV20-1	TRBJ2-1	TGCAGTGCTAGAGATATGGGGGGCTATAGCTACAATGAGCAGTTCTTC	CSARDMGGYSYNEQFF
.	.	TRBV15	TRBJ2-5	TGTGCCACCAGCAGAGATCTGATCGTGGAGACCCAGTACTTC	CATSRDLIVETQYF
.	.	TRBV11-2	TRBJ2-6	TGTGCCAGCAGCTTCCGTGTCAGGGGACCCCCGTCTGGGGCCAACGTCCTGACTTTC	CASSFRVRGPPSGANVLTF
.	.	TRBV7-2	TRBJ1-2	TGTGCCAGCAGCCCCCGGTGGGTAGCGGATTATGGCTACACCTTC	CASSPRWVADYGYTF
TRBD2	.	TRBV3-1	TRBJ2-1	TGTGCCAGCAGCCAAGCACTAGCGGGAGGGTCTGAGCAGTTCTTC	CASSQALAGGSEQFF
TRBD2	.	TRBV7-9	TRBJ2-1	TGTGCCAGCAGCTTATGGGCTAGCGGGGTCAATGAGCAGTTCTTC	CASSLWASGVNEQFF
TRBD1	many	TRBV5-1	TRBJ2-5	TGTGCCAGCAGCACCGGGACAGGGGGAGAGACCCAGTACTTC	CASSTGTGGETQYF
TRBD2	.	TRBV6-2/TRBV6-3	TRBJ2-4	TGTGCCAGCTCGGTCCCGGGACTAGCGGGAGGGCCGCGCATTCAGTACTTC	CASSVPGLAGGPRIQYF
.	.	TRBV18	TRBJ1-1	TGTGCCAGCTCACCATCTAGGAGCACTGAAGCTTTCTTT	CASSPSRSTEAFF
.	few	TRBV27	TRBJ1-1	TGTGCCAGCAGTTTATCGGTTAGGGCCATGAACACTGAAGCTTTCTTT	CASSLSVRAMNTEAFF
TRBD1	.	TRBV10-2	TRBJ2-5	TGCGCCAGCAGTGAGCCGACAGGGCAAGAGACCCAGTACTTC	CASSEPTGQETQYF
.	.	TRBV6-2/TRBV6-3	TRBJ2-1	TGTGCCACCAAGGGGGGATACCGGGGGGTTGAGCAGTTCTTC	CATKGGYRGVEQFF